Each of the 23 T cell receptor beta chains below was sequenced from the same sample in a study of blood T cell repertoires in COVID-19. Profiled with immunoSEQ multiplex PCR; TCRdb holds only in-frame clones, not every one. The sample has some 230,000 clones; 75% to 85% are singletons. Sequencing input: peripheral blood. The receptors here all came from a woman aged 80 or over with COVID-19, enrolled during active disease.

The genes are TRBV5-4 and TRBJ1-5, with D possibly matching TRBD1 (6 bases). Germline CDR1 reads SGHNT; CDR2 reads YYREEE (reference sequence). The CDR3 is made up of 15 amino acids. Trimming stripped 2 bases from V and 2 bases from J, with 11 bases between. The CDR3, as DNA: TGTGCCAGCAGCTTTGGGGGCGCGGGCAATCAGCCCCAGCATTTT. As protein: CASSFGGAGNQPQHF.

The V and J genes are TRBV3-1 (or the pseudogene TRBV3-2) and TRBJ2-7; TRBD2 matches at 7 bases. With V trimmed by 6 bases and J by 1 base, 9 bases remained unmatched. The V gene's germline CDR1 is LGHDT and CDR2 YNNKEL (reference sequence). This CDR3 is built from 15 residues. CDR3 in amino acids: CASSPGTTGSYEQYF. The DNA for the CDR3 is TGTGCCAGCAGTCCCGGGACTACGGGGTCCTACGAGCAGTACTTC.

This clone was found once. The CDR3 spells CASSLDGQPQETQYF. CDR3 in DNA: TGCGCCAGCAGCTTGGATGGACAGCCCCAAGAGACCCAGTACTTC. The V call is TRBV5-1, the J call TRBJ2-5; D is possibly TRBD1 (6 bases). Trimming removed 0 bases at V and 1 base at J, with 10 bases between. Per the germline V gene, CDR1 is SGHRS and CDR2 is YFSETQ. CDR3 size: 15 residues.

The chain is built from TRBV28 and TRBJ2-5; D remains unclear. The CDR3 sequence is 16 residues long. CDR1 MDHEN and CDR2 SYDVKM come from the germline V gene. The V end lost 4 bases, the J end lost 2 bases, and 17 bases lay between the germline ends. DNA of the CDR3: TGTGCCAGCAGTTCTGGTTTTAGAAAACGTCAAGAGACCCAGTACTTC. Translating gives CASSSGFRKRQETQYF.

This rearrangement joins TRBV3-1 (or the pseudogene TRBV3-2) to TRBJ1-2, with TRBD1 matching over 7 bases. CDR1 and CDR2 from the germline V gene are LGHDT and YNNKEL (reference sequence). J lost 4 bases, V lost 2 bases, and 10 bases had no gene match. CDR3 size: 16 residues. Written as DNA, the CDR3 is TGTGCCAGCAGCCAATTAGACAGGGCCCAAGCCTATGGCTACACCTTC. It codes for CASSQLDRAQAYGYTF.

The chain carries TRBV7-9 and TRBJ2-7; 8 positions match TRBD1. The CDR3 runs to 14 residues. Germline loops: CDR1 SEHNR, CDR2 FQNEAQ (reference sequence). Trimming removed 5 bases from V and 5 bases from J; junction bases left unmatched: 8. CDR3 bases: TGTGCCAGCAGCCCTTCCAGGGGGCGGGACGAGCAGTACTTC. Residues: CASSPSRGRDEQYF.

The chain carries TRBV5-1 and TRBJ1-2; no firm D call. The CDR3 has 13 amino acids. The ends were cut back, 2 bases at V and 0 bases at J, with 5 bases in the middle. Germline V gene data show CDR1 as SGHRS and CDR2 as YFSETQ. CDR3 protein: CASSFEPNYGYTF. Written as DNA, the CDR3 is TGCGCCAGCAGCTTCGAGCCTAACTATGGCTACACCTTC.

This rearrangement joins TRBV2 to TRBJ2-5; D is undetermined. CDR1 and CDR2 (germline): SNHLY, FYNNEI. Trimming removed 6 bases from V and 5 bases from J, with 25 bases in between. The CDR3 has 17 amino acids. CDR3: CASSSMLIIRGGETQYF. As DNA, the CDR3 is TGTGCCAGCAGCTCCATGCTCATTATAAGAGGTGGGGAGACCCAGTACTTC.

The gene calls are TRBV6-2 or TRBV6-3 and TRBJ1-4; TRBD1 might be the D (5 bases). With 2 bases removed from V and 10 bases from J, the gap between germline ends came to 17 bases. Looked up from germline, CDR1 is MNHEY and CDR2 is SVGEGT. This CDR3 has 15 amino acids. The CDR3: CASSYRRQDNSKLFF. The CDR3 DNA reads as TGTGCCAGCAGTTACCGGCGGCAGGACAACTCAAAACTGTTTTTT.

The genes are TRBV4-1 and TRBJ2-1; 13 nucleotides agree with TRBD2. There are 16 residues in the CDR3. Germline loops: CDR1 MGHRA, CDR2 YSYEKL. J lost 3 bases, V lost 6 bases, and 5 bases had no gene match. The CDR3, as DNA: TGCGCCAGCAGAGGACTAGCGGGAGTTTACTACAATGAGCAGTTCTTC. Amino acid sequence: CASRGLAGVYYNEQFF.

The rearrangement joins TRBV7-9 to TRBJ1-2; TRBD1 matches at 7 bases. The trim removed 3 bases at V and 6 bases at J, leaving 7 bases unmatched. Germline V gene sequence: CDR1 SEHNR, CDR2 FQNEAQ (reference sequence). The CDR3 spans 14 residues. Written as DNA, the CDR3 is TGTGCCAGCAGCTTCCGGCGACAGGGCCATGGCTACACCTTC. Translated, it gives CASSFRRQGHGYTF. Filled out from reference TRBV7-9 and TRBJ1-2, the complete variable domain reads DTGVSQNPRHKITKRGQNVTFRCDPISEHNRLYWYRQTLGQGPEFLTYFQNEAQLEKSRLLSDRFSAERPKGSFSTLEIQRTEQGDSAMYLCASSFRRQGHGYTFGSGTRLTVV.

About this clone itself: A junction boundary mismatches the germline segment, possibly from a read error. This chain links TRBV7-3 with TRBJ1-2; 7 bases line up with TRBD1. Per the germline V gene, CDR1 is SGHTA and CDR2 is FQGTGA. The CDR3 extends over 13 amino acids. The CDR3 DNA sequence: TGTGCCAGCAGCTCCACGCCCGGGACAGCTCCTACCTTT. This codes for CASSSTPGTAPTF.

The V gene is TRBV5-1, the J gene TRBJ2-2; TRBD2 matches at 8 bases. V shed 1 base and J 5 bases; nucleotides not matched to a gene: 7. The CDR3 runs to 16 residues. The germline V gene encodes CDR1 SGHRS and CDR2 YFSETQ. As DNA, the CDR3 is TGCGCCAGCAGCTTGACAGCGGGAGTTGGGACCGGGGAGCTGTTTTTT. It is translated as CASSLTAGVGTGELFF.

This sequence joins TRBV19 and TRBJ2-7; 7 positions match TRBD2. The germline V gene has CDR1 LNHDA and CDR2 SQIVND (reference sequence). CDR3 length: 14 residues. V lost 5 bases to trimming and J lost 5 bases; unmatched junction nucleotides: 9. CDR3 in DNA: TGTGCCAGTAGTTCCGGACTAGAGCCCAACGAGCAGTACTTC. This translates into CASSSGLEPNEQYF.

In nucleotides, the CDR3 is TGTGCCAGCAGCCCGCGGGGGACAACTGAAAACATTCAGTACTTC. Translated: CASSPRGTTENIQYF. This chain joins TRBV7-2 and TRBJ2-4; D may be TRBD2 (7 bases). There are 15 residues in the CDR3. CDR1 is SGHTA, CDR2 FQGNSA, per germline. Trimming pared 5 bases from V and 5 bases from J, leaving 16 bases between.

This clone was found once. This chain links TRBV5-6 with TRBJ1-6, with 8 bases identical to TRBD1. CDR3 length: 14 amino acids. Trimming cost V 4 bases and J 9 bases; bases outside gene matches: 6. The germline V gene has CDR1 SGHDT and CDR2 YYEEEE. DNA for the CDR3: TGTGCCAGCAGCCCCGGGACAGGACTTTCACCCCTCCACTTT. Its translation is CASSPGTGLSPLHF.

Ten or more counts support this clone. V is TRBV5-1 and J is TRBJ2-2, with unresolved D. The V end lost 4 bases, the J end lost 0 bases, and 10 bases lay between the germline ends. Looked up from germline, CDR1 is SGHRS and CDR2 is YFSETQ. CDR3 length: 15 residues. DNA for the CDR3: TGCGCCAGCAGCCTGAGGAACACGAACACCGGGGAGCTGTTTTTT. It codes for CASSLRNTNTGELFF.

V and J are TRBV5-1 and TRBJ2-2; 10 nucleotides match TRBD2. After removal of 3 bases from V and 5 bases from J, the junction contained 1 base not matched to a gene. The CDR3 covers 14 residues. Germline V gene data show CDR1 as SGHRS and CDR2 as YFSETQ. The CDR3 DNA follows: TGCGCCAGCAGCTCGGGACTAGCGACCGGGGAGCTGTTTTTT. Translating gives CASSSGLATGELFF.

V is TRBV5-6 and J is TRBJ1-2; 8 bases are a match to TRBD1. Germline values: CDR1 SGHDT, CDR2 YYEEEE. CDR3 size: 15 residues. With V trimmed by 5 bases and J by 0 bases, 6 bases remained unmatched. The CDR3, as DNA: TGTGCCAGCAGTTATACAGGGGGATCTAACTATGGCTACACCTTC. The encoded protein is CASSYTGGSNYGYTF.

Remarks on this clone: Sequence at one end of the junction differs from germline and may be a read error. The gene calls are TRBV7-9 and TRBJ1-5; weak D call: TRBD1 (5 bases). The germline V gene encodes CDR1 SEHNR and CDR2 FQNEAQ (reference sequence). CDR3 length: 15 amino acids. DNA for the CDR3: TGTGCCAGCAGCTTAGGAGGGACTGGCAATCTGCCCCAGCATTTT. Translated, it gives CASSLGGTGNLPQHF.

The chain uses TRBV11-2 and TRBJ2-2; TRBD1 matches 7 bases. This CDR3 has 18 residues. The germline gives CDR1 SGHAT, CDR2 FQNNGV. V shed 5 bases and J 5 bases; nucleotides not matched to a gene: 17. CDR3 DNA sequence: TGTGCCAGCAGCCCTCCGGGGTTCCGACAGGGCACGACCGGGGAGCTGTTTTTT. Protein: CASSPPGFRQGTTGELFF.

This chain links TRBV5-1 with TRBJ2-1, with D tentatively TRBD2 (6 bases). V lost 7 bases and J 0 bases, leaving 8 bases between the germline ends. The CDR3 spans 13 residues. Per germline, CDR1 SGHRS and CDR2 YFSETQ. The CDR3 DNA is TGCGCCAGCCGGGGGATCTCCTACAATGAGCAGTTCTTC. Protein sequence: CASRGISYNEQFF.

This clone has more than one count but fewer than ten. V usage is TRBV11-2 and J usage is TRBJ2-7, with 8 bases matching TRBD1. Germline V gene data show CDR1 as SGHAT and CDR2 as FQNNGV. This CDR3 has 15 amino acids. V shed 4 bases, J shed 4 bases, and the junction held 9 bases outside the gene matches. This chain's CDR3 is CASSSRRTGRYEQYF. The CDR3 DNA sequence: TGTGCCAGCAGCTCACGCCGGACAGGGAGGTACGAGCAGTACTTC.